Given below is one TCR beta chain in context. This CDR3 comprises 19 residues. Deletions cut 2 bases from V and 1 base from J, with 22 bases between. Clinical histories supplied by participants themselves formed the basis of cohort assignment. Data came from immunoSEQ multiplex PCR; TCRdb stores just in-frame clones and leaves some out. The sample carries 200,000 to 250,000 clones, roughly 89% recorded once. The data derive from a study of blood T cell repertoires in COVID-19. The sequenced sample consisted of PBMCs or T cells enriched from blood (not recorded which). The chain is built from TRBV5-3 and TRBJ1-5; a possible D gene is TRBD1 (5 bases). TRBV5-3 is reported as an ORF; its role is uncertain. This TCR came from a woman in her thirties who had recovered from COVID-19. As DNA, the CDR3 is TGTGCCAGAAGCTTAGGAGGGACCAACCTCAAGAGGAGCAATCAGCCCCAGCATTTT. Amino acids: CARSLGGTNLKRSNQPQHF.